The T cell receptor (beta chain) under discussion was sequenced for a study of shared clonotypes between healthy human individuals. Looking at the study overall: Each donor's CD4 naive and CD4 memory cells filled three plates apiece, CD8 naive two, and CD8 memory one.

Measured with immunoSEQ multiplex PCR; TCRdb has only the in-frame clones, and not every one. The top ten hold 0.4% to 0.45% of the sample, which has around 1.6 million clones, 98% seen once. Germline CDR1 is SGHTS and CDR2 is YDEGEE. Trimming left V 1 base short and J 5 bases short, with 6 bases between. The CDR3 runs to 13 residues. With respect to this clone: Its antigen is still unknown.

Broader study findings: Sharing across a few donors was seen in 5% to 5.5% of naive CD4 clonotypes.

The study drew all its donors from Caucasian adults living in Nashville, Tennessee. Researchers partitioned CD4+ cells into CD45RA+ naive and CD45RA-negative memory subsets. This clonotype was obtained from a man aged 25 to 45 in good health. The chain has TRBV5-8 and TRBJ2-2, with unresolved D. Sequences were obtained from naive CD4+ T cells sorted from blood. The subset denotes: CD45RA+ positively selected. CDR3 in amino acids: CASSLRSTGELFF. DNA for the CDR3: TGTGCCAGCAGCTTGAGGTCGACCGGGGAGCTGTTTTTT.